This note documents a single TCR beta chain sequence. What it recognizes is unknown. Described time point: week 5, during vaccination. Every vaccination contained 300 ug of the mutant IDH1 20-mer peptide and was paired with topical imiquimod. These data are taken from a study of a mutant IDH1 vaccine in newly diagnosed glioma. Some clones are missing from TCRdb's copy, which holds only in-frame ones; the method was immunoSEQ multiplex PCR. Here the sample spans around 51,000 clones, around 80% being singletons. The sequence was obtained from a woman in her forties with glioma. The sequencing here drew on PBMCs, taken from a glioma patient whose treatment included an IDH1 peptide vaccine.

The CDR3 DNA follows: TGCGCCAGCAGCTTGGTGGAAGGCTCCTACGAGCAGTACTTC. It yields the protein CASSLVEGSYEQYF. The chain recombines TRBV5-1 with TRBJ2-7; D gene uncertain. Germline V gene lookup returns CDR1 SGHRS and CDR2 YFSETQ. CDR3 length: 14 amino acids. Trimming stripped 0 bases from V and 0 bases from J, with 7 bases between.